These T cell receptor beta chains were read from a single sample in a study of Graves' ophthalmopathy and Graves' hyperthyroidism. Using its own MiXCR run on the multiplex PCR reads, TCRdb lists one record per CDR3 protein. The top ten clones hold roughly 2.4% of a sample with some 350,000 distinct CDR3 sequences, roughly a sixth of them seen once. The specimen was peripheral blood. These receptors were taken from an adult woman with stable Graves' hyperthyroidism. Each CDR3 is given with its conserved first and last residue. D genes are given only for firm matches.

v_gene: TRBV29-1; d_gene: .; CDR3aa: CSVATGRVYEQYF
v_gene: TRBV7-9; d_gene: .; CDR3aa: CASGTNYGYTF
v_gene: TRBV2; d_gene: .; CDR3aa: CASLALFGAFPNYGYTF
v_gene: TRBV20-1; d_gene: TRBD1; CDR3aa: CSARGQGEGTEAFF
v_gene: TRBV11-2; d_gene: .; CDR3aa: CASSLRPIPYEQYF
v_gene: TRBV2; d_gene: TRBD2; CDR3aa: CASSAGTSGSGEQYF
v_gene: TRBV6-1; d_gene: TRBD1; CDR3aa: CASSAGTEELNTEAFF
v_gene: TRBV20-1; d_gene: TRBD1; CDR3aa: CSARDGGTGVGYEQYF
v_gene: TRBV6-1; d_gene: .; CDR3aa: CASTLGGSYNSPLHF
v_gene: TRBV28; d_gene: .; CDR3aa: CASIGGPEFNQPQHF
v_gene: TRBV7-9; d_gene: TRBD1; CDR3aa: CASSFPGQGLYEQYF
v_gene: TRBV7-8; d_gene: .; CDR3aa: CASSLVSWDNQPQHF
v_gene: TRBV19; d_gene: .; CDR3aa: CASTYRGTSGNSNTGELFF
v_gene: TRBV6-5; d_gene: .; CDR3aa: CASSYGRGTTDTQYF
v_gene: TRBV30; d_gene: .; CDR3aa: CAWSAGRSNSPLHF
v_gene: TRBV7-2; d_gene: TRBD1; CDR3aa: CASTRTGGQRGYEQYF
v_gene: TRBV6-2/TRBV6-3; d_gene: TRBD1; CDR3aa: CASTLDRGVSPLHF
v_gene: TRBV11-2; d_gene: .; CDR3aa: CASSFLMGTNYGYTF
v_gene: TRBV15; d_gene: .; CDR3aa: CATSRVRGASPLHF
v_gene: TRBV20-1; d_gene: .; CDR3aa: CSASDFSYEQYF
v_gene: TRBV20-1; d_gene: TRBD2; CDR3aa: CSAPPPSGGYNEKFF
v_gene: TRBV20-1; d_gene: .; CDR3aa: CSAQTSVETQYF
v_gene: TRBV7-9; d_gene: .; CDR3aa: CASSFSGLGEAFF
v_gene: TRBV27; d_gene: .; CDR3aa: CASSNAQGRNQPQHF
v_gene: TRBV6-5; d_gene: .; CDR3aa: CASSYAGQLYEQYF
v_gene: TRBV27; d_gene: .; CDR3aa: CASGVNTEAFF
v_gene: TRBV25-1; d_gene: .; CDR3aa: CASSDPRKTSNTEAFF
v_gene: TRBV6-1; d_gene: TRBD1; CDR3aa: CASSAGTGGGSPLHF
v_gene: TRBV3-1; d_gene: .; CDR3aa: CASSGGLAGELFF
v_gene: TRBV12-3/TRBV12-4; d_gene: .; CDR3aa: CASSLGRRGLNSGANVLTF
v_gene: TRBV6-1; d_gene: .; CDR3aa: CASSALTLAALLSEQYF
v_gene: TRBV19; d_gene: TRBD1; CDR3aa: CASSTGQGYGYTF
v_gene: TRBV28; d_gene: .; CDR3aa: CASSPGALADTQYF
v_gene: TRBV12-3/TRBV12-4; d_gene: .; CDR3aa: CASSSHGKETQYF
v_gene: TRBV4-3; d_gene: TRBD2; CDR3aa: CASSRLGTTGDTGELFF
v_gene: TRBV6-1; d_gene: TRBD1; CDR3aa: CASSRTGGMKAFF
v_gene: TRBV6-1; d_gene: .; CDR3aa: CASGSTLTGSGEQYF
v_gene: TRBV29-1; d_gene: TRBD2; CDR3aa: CSVRESGKNTGELFF
v_gene: TRBV20-1; d_gene: TRBD2; CDR3aa: CSARGTSRQETQYF
v_gene: TRBV12-3/TRBV12-4; d_gene: .; CDR3aa: CASRVLQETQYF
v_gene: TRBV13; d_gene: .; CDR3aa: CASSFGLHRETQYF
v_gene: TRBV28; d_gene: TRBD1; CDR3aa: CASSSSPGQGYEQYF